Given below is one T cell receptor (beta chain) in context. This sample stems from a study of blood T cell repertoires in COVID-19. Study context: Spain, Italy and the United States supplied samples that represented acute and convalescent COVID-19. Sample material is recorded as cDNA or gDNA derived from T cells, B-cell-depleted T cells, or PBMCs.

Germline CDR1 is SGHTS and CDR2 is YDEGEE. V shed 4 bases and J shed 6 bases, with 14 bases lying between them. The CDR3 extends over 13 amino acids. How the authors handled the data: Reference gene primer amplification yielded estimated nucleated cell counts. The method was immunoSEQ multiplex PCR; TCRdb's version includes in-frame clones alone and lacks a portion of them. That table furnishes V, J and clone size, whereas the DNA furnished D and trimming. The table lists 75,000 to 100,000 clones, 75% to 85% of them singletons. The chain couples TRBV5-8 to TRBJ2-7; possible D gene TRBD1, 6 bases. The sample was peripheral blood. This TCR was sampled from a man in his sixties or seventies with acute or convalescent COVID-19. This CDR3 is CASSVDRSGEQYF. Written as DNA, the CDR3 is TGTGCCAGCAGCGTGGACAGAAGTGGCGAGCAGTACTTC.